This passage covers 24 T cell receptor beta chains from one sample sequenced in a study of blood T cell repertoires in COVID-19. TCRdb's copy holds only in-frame clones and misses some; the assay was immunoSEQ multiplex PCR. The sample holds hundreds of thousands of clones; more than 75% are singletons and the top ten take approximately 3.5%. The sequenced sample was peripheral blood. Receptors were obtained from a woman between 18 and 30 years old who had recovered from COVID-19.

The chain is built from TRBV19 and TRBJ1-1, with D maybe TRBD1 (6 bases). Germline lookup yields CDR1 LNHDA and CDR2 SQIVND (reference sequence). Trimming cost V 0 bases and J 5 bases, with 7 bases left between them. CDR3 size: 13 residues. CDR3 nucleotide sequence: TGTGCCAGTAGTATAGACCAGGGGACTGAAGCTTTCTTT. Translation: CASSIDQGTEAFF.

CDR3 sequence (DNA): TGTGCCAGCAGTGACAGAGGACTATATAAGCAGTACGTC. This sequence encodes CASSDRGLYKQYV. V usage is TRBV6-4 and J usage is TRBJ2-7, with D maybe TRBD2 (6 bases). CDR1 is MRHNA, CDR2 SNTAGT, per germline. There are 13 residues in the CDR3. Trimming took off 2 bases at V and 8 bases at J, with 13 bases between the two ends.

The genes are TRBV25-1 and TRBJ1-2; D unresolved. The V gene lost 3 bases and the J gene lost 3 bases, with 11 bases spanning the gap. The CDR3 runs 14 residues. CDR1 is MGHDK, CDR2 SYGVNS, per germline. DNA for the CDR3: TGTGCCAGCAGTGACCCGGCTCAGGACTATGGCTACACCTTC. Residues: CASSDPAQDYGYTF.

The J gene is TRBJ2-5, the V gene TRBV10-3, with 7 positions matching TRBD1. CDR1 and CDR2 from the germline V gene are ENHRY and SYGVKD. The CDR3 consists of 14 residues. V shed 7 bases and J 4 bases; nucleotides not matched to a gene: 9. DNA of the CDR3: TGTGCCATCAAGCATGACAGGGCGGGAGAGACCCAGTACTTC. Its translation: CAIKHDRAGETQYF.

The chain couples TRBV6-1 to TRBJ1-1; 10 nucleotides agree with TRBD1. The CDR3 is made up of 17 amino acids. Losses at the gene ends were 0 bases for V and 1 base for J; bases not matched to a gene: 5. Germline CDR1 MNHNS, CDR2 SASEGT. The DNA of the CDR3 is TGTGCCAGCAGTGAAGCGGAGGGGGACAGGGGGAACACTGAAGCTTTCTTT. Translating gives CASSEAEGDRGNTEAFF.

As regards this clone: This sample includes further DNA sequences coding for the same CDR3. The chain couples TRBV11-3 to TRBJ1-1, with a possible D match to TRBD1 (6 bases). CDR1 is SGHNT and CDR2 is YENEEA in the germline V gene. The CDR3 has 14 residues. Trimming removed 1 base at V and 1 base at J, with 7 bases between. CDR3 coding DNA: TGTGCCAGCAGCTTAGTAGGGGGGAACACTGAAGCTTTCTTT. It encodes CASSLVGGNTEAFF.

The genes are TRBV5-1 and TRBJ2-2; TRBD1 agrees at 7 bases. Germline loops: CDR1 SGHRS, CDR2 YFSETQ. The CDR3 has 16 amino acids. The ends lost 4 bases at V and 0 bases at J; junction bases unmatched: 6. The CDR3 DNA sequence: TGCGCCAGCAGCCGGACAGGAATTACGAACACCGGGGAGCTGTTTTTT. This gives the protein CASSRTGITNTGELFF.

The chain recombines TRBV10-1 with TRBJ2-3; 8 bases are shared with TRBD2. V lost 3 bases to trimming and J lost 0 bases; unmatched junction nucleotides: 5. The CDR3 contains 16 residues. Germline V gene lookup returns CDR1 WNHNN and CDR2 SYGVQD (reference sequence). The CDR3: CASSEWSGRSTDTQYF. Written as DNA, the CDR3 is TGCGCCAGCAGTGAATGGAGCGGGAGAAGCACAGATACGCAGTATTTT.

The V call is TRBV6-5, the J call TRBJ1-2, with D tentatively TRBD1 (5 bases). The CDR3 is 11 residues long. Germline loops: CDR1 MNHEY, CDR2 SVGAGI. V was clipped by 8 bases and J by 4 bases, with 8 bases between them. CDR3 DNA: TGTGCCAGCCGGGGGGGCTATGGCTACACCTTC. This encodes CASRGGYGYTF.

The V and J genes are TRBV10-3 and TRBJ2-1; TRBD2 is a possible D gene (7 bases). Germline V gives CDR1 ENHRY, CDR2 SYGVKD. V lost 3 bases and J lost 10, with 10 bases in between. This CDR3 contains 12 residues. CDR3 sequence: CAISDRGGEQFF. DNA of the CDR3: TGTGCCATCAGTGATAGGGGGGGGGAGCAGTTCTTC.

The V gene is TRBV11-3, the J gene TRBJ2-5; 9 nucleotides line up with TRBD1. The ends lost 0 bases at V and 0 bases at J; junction bases unmatched: 2. The CDR3 sequence is 16 residues long. Germline CDR1 is SGHNT and CDR2 is YENEEA. The CDR3 protein is CASSLDRDRDQETQYF. CDR3 coding DNA: TGTGCCAGCAGCTTAGACCGGGACAGGGACCAAGAGACCCAGTACTTC. The whole variable domain, remainder taken from reference TRBV11-3 and TRBJ2-5, is EAGVVQSPRYKIIEKKQPVAFWCNPISGHNTLYWYLQNLGQGPELLIRYENEEAVDDSQLPKDRFSAERLKGVDSTLKIQPAELGDSAVYLCASSLDRDRDQETQYFGPGTRLLVL.

The chain joins TRBV10-3 to TRBJ1-2; D is possibly TRBD1 (5 bases). Trimming took 10 bases from V and 3 from J, leaving 9 bases between them. The CDR3 sequence is 11 residues long. Germline values: CDR1 ENHRY, CDR2 SYGVKD. CDR3 nucleotide sequence: TGTGCCACCACGGGGGACTATGGCTACACCTTC. This translates into CATTGDYGYTF.

The chain carries TRBV11-3 and TRBJ2-3; D ambiguous. The germline V gene has CDR1 SGHNT and CDR2 YENEEA. The CDR3 has 14 residues. The germline V and J ends were trimmed by 5 bases and 1 base, with 10 bases remaining between them. This chain's CDR3 is CASSPLSGTDTQYF. In DNA, the CDR3 is TGTGCCAGCAGCCCTCTTTCGGGCACAGATACGCAGTATTTT. The variable domain in full, completed from reference TRBV11-3 and TRBJ2-3, reads EAGVVQSPRYKIIEKKQPVAFWCNPISGHNTLYWYLQNLGQGPELLIRYENEEAVDDSQLPKDRFSAERLKGVDSTLKIQPAELGDSAVYLCASSPLSGTDTQYFGPGTRLTVL.

A single count supports this clone. A read error may produce the germline difference seen at one junction end. The rearrangement links TRBV2 to TRBJ1-1, with TRBD1 as a possible D gene (5 bases). Germline CDR1 and CDR2: SNHLY and FYNNEI. CDR3 size: 13 residues. The CDR3 is CASSGQTNAEAFF. The CDR3 nucleotides read TGTGCCAGCAGTGGACAGACGAACGCTGAAGCTTTCTTT.

The gene calls are TRBV7-9 and TRBJ2-1, with 12 positions matching TRBD2. The germline V gene has CDR1 SEHNR and CDR2 FQNEAQ (reference sequence). J lost 4 bases, V lost 2 bases, and 6 bases had no gene match. The CDR3 sequence is 17 residues long. CDR3 sequence (DNA): TGTGCCAGCAGCTTAATTCCTAGCGGGAGGGATTACAATGAGCAGTTCTTC. The encoded protein is CASSLIPSGRDYNEQFF. Drawing the rest from reference TRBV7-9 and TRBJ2-1, the complete variable domain is DTGVSQNPRHKITKRGQNVTFRCDPISEHNRLYWYRQTLGQGPEFLTYFQNEAQLEKSRLLSDRFSAERPKGSFSTLEIQRTEQGDSAMYLCASSLIPSGRDYNEQFFGPGTRLTVL.

This chain uses TRBV30 with TRBJ2-5; weak D call: TRBD1 (6 bases). Germline assignment: CDR1 GTSNPN and CDR2 SVGIG (reference sequence). V shed 2 bases and J shed 2 bases, with 15 bases lying between them. This CDR3 has 15 residues. DNA for the CDR3: TGTGCCTGGAGTTGGGCAGGGGAAAGTCAAGAGACCCAGTACTTC. Amino acids: CAWSWAGESQETQYF. Full variable domain (remainder filled in from reference TRBV30 and TRBJ2-5): SQTIHQWPATLVQPVGSPLSLECTVEGTSNPNLYWYRQAAGRGLQLLFYSVGIGQISSEVPQNLSASRPQDRQFILSSKKLLLSDSGFYLCAWSWAGESQETQYFGPGTRLLVL.

The chain is built from TRBV11-3 and TRBJ1-2; the D is unclear. Germline values: CDR1 SGHNT, CDR2 YENEEA. The CDR3 runs to 15 residues. Trimming pared 5 bases from V and 0 bases from J, leaving 13 bases between. CDR3 loop: CASSKALPANYGYTF. The DNA for the CDR3 is TGTGCCAGCAGCAAAGCCCTGCCGGCTAACTATGGCTACACCTTC.

This chain uses TRBV5-1 with TRBJ2-5, with 9 bases lining up with TRBD2. Germline CDR1 is SGHRS and CDR2 is YFSETQ. The CDR3 is 14 amino acids. Unmatched junction bases numbered 6, after V lost 4 bases and J lost 5 bases. The CDR3 nucleotides read TGCGCCAGCAGCGAGGGACTAGCATGGGAGACCCAGTACTTC. Its protein product is CASSEGLAWETQYF. Supplemented by reference TRBV5-1 and TRBJ2-5, the full variable domain reads KAGVTQTPRYLIKTRGQQVTLSCSPISGHRSVSWYQQTPGQGLQFLFEYFSETQRNKGNFPGRFSGRQFSNSRSEMNVSTLELGDSALYLCASSEGLAWETQYFGPGTRLLVL.

In nucleotides, the CDR3 is TGTGCCTGGAGTGTGTTCGGGGGGGTGAACACTGAAGCTTTCTTT. It codes for CAWSVFGGVNTEAFF. This sequence joins TRBV30 and TRBJ1-1; TRBD1 is a possible D gene (5 bases). Looked up from germline, CDR1 is GTSNPN and CDR2 is SVGIG (reference sequence). The CDR3 is 15 residues long. Trimming cost V 0 bases and J 0 bases, with 11 bases left between them.

This chain connects TRBV6-2 or TRBV6-3 to TRBJ1-1; D not certain. Trimming removed 3 bases from V and 1 base from J, with 6 bases in between. CDR1 is MNHEY, CDR2 SVGEGT, per germline. The CDR3 extends over 13 amino acids. The CDR3 protein is CASSYPSNTEAFF. DNA of the CDR3: TGTGCCAGCAGTTATCCCTCGAACACTGAAGCTTTCTTT.

V gene TRBV6-5 combines with J gene TRBJ1-4, with no clear D. Germline CDR1 reads MNHEY; CDR2 reads SVGAGI. The length of the CDR3 is 14 residues. V was pared by 6 bases and J by 4 bases, with 12 bases between. CDR3 nucleotides: TGTGCCAGCAGCCCCACCGGTTTTAATGAAAAACTGTTTTTT. Encoded protein: CASSPTGFNEKLFF.

The CDR3 nucleotides are TGTGCCAGCAGCACCGGGACTAGCGGGGCTTACAATGAGCAGTTCTTC. This sequence encodes CASSTGTSGAYNEQFF. The J gene is TRBJ2-1, the V gene TRBV7-9; 13 bases are shared with TRBD2. The CDR3 contains 16 residues. Germline lookup yields CDR1 SEHNR and CDR2 FQNEAQ (reference sequence). J was trimmed by 4 bases and V by 5 bases; bases with no gene match: 5.

This chain links TRBV2 with TRBJ1-5; 8 nucleotides agree with TRBD1. Germline values: CDR1 SNHLY, CDR2 FYNNEI. Unmatched junction bases numbered 11, after V lost 6 bases and J lost 7 bases. This CDR3 is 15 amino acids long. DNA for the CDR3: TGTGCCAGCAGCCCCGGGCAGGGGGCGAGGCAGCCCCAGCATTTT. Its protein product is CASSPGQGARQPQHF.

The genes are TRBV5-1 and TRBJ2-3; 8 positions agree with TRBD2. Germline V CDR1 and CDR2: SGHRS, YFSETQ. V lost 3 bases, J lost 5 bases, and 8 bases stayed unmatched. The CDR3 totals 15 residues. CDR3 in amino acids: CASSYSGTRVDTQYF. The CDR3 nucleotides are TGCGCCAGCAGCTATTCCGGGACTAGAGTAGATACGCAGTATTTT.